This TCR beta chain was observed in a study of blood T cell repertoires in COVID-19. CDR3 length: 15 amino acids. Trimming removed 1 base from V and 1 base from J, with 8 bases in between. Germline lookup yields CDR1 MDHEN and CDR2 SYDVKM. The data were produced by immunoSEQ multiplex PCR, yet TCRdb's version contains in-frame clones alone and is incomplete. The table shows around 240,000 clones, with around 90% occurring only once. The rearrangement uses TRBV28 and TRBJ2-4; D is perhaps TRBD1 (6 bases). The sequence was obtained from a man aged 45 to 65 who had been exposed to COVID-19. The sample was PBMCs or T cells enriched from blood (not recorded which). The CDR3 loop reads CASSLSGEAKNIQYF. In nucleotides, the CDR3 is TGTGCCAGCAGTTTATCAGGGGAGGCCAAAAACATTCAGTACTTC. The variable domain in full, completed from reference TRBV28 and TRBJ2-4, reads DVKVTQSSRYLVKRTGEKVFLECVQDMDHENMFWYRQDPGLGLRLIYFSYDVKMKEKGDIPEGYSVSREKKERFSLILESASTNQTSMYLCASSLSGEAKNIQYFGAGTRLSVL.